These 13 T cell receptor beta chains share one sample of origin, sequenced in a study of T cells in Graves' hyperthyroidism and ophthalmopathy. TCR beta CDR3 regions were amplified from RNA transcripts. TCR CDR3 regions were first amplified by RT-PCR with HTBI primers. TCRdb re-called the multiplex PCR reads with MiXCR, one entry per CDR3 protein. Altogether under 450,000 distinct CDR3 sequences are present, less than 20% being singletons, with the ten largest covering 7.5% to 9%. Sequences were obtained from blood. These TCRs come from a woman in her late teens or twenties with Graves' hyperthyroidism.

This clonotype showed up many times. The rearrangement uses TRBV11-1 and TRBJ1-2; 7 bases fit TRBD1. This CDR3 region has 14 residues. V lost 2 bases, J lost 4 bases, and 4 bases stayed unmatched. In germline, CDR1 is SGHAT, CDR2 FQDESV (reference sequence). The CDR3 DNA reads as TGTGCCAGCAGCTTACGGACAGGCCTCTATGGCTACACCTTC. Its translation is CASSLRTGLYGYTF.

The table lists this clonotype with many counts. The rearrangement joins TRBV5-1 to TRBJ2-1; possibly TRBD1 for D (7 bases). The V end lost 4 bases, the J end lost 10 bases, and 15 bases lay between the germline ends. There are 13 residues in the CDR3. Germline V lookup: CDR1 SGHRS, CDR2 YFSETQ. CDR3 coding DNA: TGCGCCAGCAGCCCTCGACAGGGAGGCGAGCAGTTCTTC. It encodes CASSPRQGGEQFF.

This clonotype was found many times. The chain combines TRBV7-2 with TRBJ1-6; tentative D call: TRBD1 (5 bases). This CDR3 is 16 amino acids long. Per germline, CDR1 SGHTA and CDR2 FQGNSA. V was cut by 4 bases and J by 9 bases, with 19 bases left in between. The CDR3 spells CASSSRGTGGGSPLHF. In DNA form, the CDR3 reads TGTGCCAGCAGCTCCAGAGGGACGGGAGGAGGTTCACCCCTCCACTTT.

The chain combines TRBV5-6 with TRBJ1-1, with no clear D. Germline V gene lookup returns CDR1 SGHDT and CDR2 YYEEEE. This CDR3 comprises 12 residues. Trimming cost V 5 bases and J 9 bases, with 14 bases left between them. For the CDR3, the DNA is TGTGCCAGCAGGTCCGGTGGGGTAAAAGCTTTCTTT. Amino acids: CASRSGGVKAFF.

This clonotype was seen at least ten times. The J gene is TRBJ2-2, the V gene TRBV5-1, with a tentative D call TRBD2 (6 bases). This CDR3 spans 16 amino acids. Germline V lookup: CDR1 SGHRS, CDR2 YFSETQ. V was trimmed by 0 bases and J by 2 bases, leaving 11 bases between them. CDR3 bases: TGCGCCAGCAGCTTGGGGGACTCCCCAAACACCGGGGAGCTGTTTTTT. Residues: CASSLGDSPNTGELFF. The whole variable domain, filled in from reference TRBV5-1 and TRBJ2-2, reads KAGVTQTPRYLIKTRGQQVTLSCSPISGHRSVSWYQQTPGQGLQFLFEYFSETQRNKGNFPGRFSGRQFSNSRSEMNVSTLELGDSALYLCASSLGDSPNTGELFFGEGSRLTVL.

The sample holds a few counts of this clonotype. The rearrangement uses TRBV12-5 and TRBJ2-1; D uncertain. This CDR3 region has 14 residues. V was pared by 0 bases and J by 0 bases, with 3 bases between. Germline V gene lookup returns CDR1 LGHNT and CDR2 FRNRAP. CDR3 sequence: CASGLVASYNEQFF. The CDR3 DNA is TGTGCTAGTGGTTTGGTGGCCTCCTACAATGAGCAGTTCTTC.

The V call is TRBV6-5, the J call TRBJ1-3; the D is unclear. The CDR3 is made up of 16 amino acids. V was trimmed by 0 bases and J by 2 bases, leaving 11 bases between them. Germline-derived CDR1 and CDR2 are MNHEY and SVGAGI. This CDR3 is CASSYSTGRAGNTIYF. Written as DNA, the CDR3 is TGTGCCAGCAGTTACTCGACCGGGAGAGCTGGAAACACCATATATTTT.

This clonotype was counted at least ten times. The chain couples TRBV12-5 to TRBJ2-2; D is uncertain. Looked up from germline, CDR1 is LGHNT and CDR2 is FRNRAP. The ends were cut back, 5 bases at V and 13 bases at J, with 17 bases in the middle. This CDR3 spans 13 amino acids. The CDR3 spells CASGPETWGRLFF. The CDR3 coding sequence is TGTGCTAGTGGTCCGGAGACCTGGGGTAGGCTGTTTTTT. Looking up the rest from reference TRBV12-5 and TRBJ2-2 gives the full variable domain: DARVTQTPRHKVTEMGQEVTMRCQPILGHNTVFWYRQTMMQGLELLAYFRNRAPLDDSGMPKDRFSAEMPDATLATLKIQPSEPRDSAVYFCASGPETWGRLFFGEGSRLTVL.

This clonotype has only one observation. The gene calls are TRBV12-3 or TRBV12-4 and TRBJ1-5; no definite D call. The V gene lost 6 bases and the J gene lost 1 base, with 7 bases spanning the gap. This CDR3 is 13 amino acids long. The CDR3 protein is CASRFKSNQPQHF. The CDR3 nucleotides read TGTGCCAGCAGGTTTAAGAGCAATCAGCCCCAGCATTTT.

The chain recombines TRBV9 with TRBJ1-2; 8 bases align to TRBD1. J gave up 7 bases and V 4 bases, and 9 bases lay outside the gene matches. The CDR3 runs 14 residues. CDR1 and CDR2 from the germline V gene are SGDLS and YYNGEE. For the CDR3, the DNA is TGTGCCAGCAGCCCCCTCGGACAGGGCCGTGGCTACACCTTC. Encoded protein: CASSPLGQGRGYTF. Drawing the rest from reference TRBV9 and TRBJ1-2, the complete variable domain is DSGVTQTPKHLITATGQRVTLRCSPRSGDLSVYWYQQSLDQGLQFLIQYYNGEERAKGNILERFSAQQFPDLHSELNLSSLELGDSALYFCASSPLGQGRGYTFGSGTRLTVV.

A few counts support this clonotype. CDR3 amino acids: CASSAGEGFAGANVLTF. The CDR3 coding sequence is TGTGCCAGTAGTGCCGGCGAGGGCTTCGCTGGGGCCAACGTCCTGACTTTC. J is TRBJ2-6 and V is TRBV19; a weak D match, TRBD2 (5 bases). CDR1 is LNHDA, CDR2 SQIVND, per germline (reference sequence). The CDR3 spans 17 residues. Trimming removed 5 bases at V and 2 bases at J, with 16 bases between.

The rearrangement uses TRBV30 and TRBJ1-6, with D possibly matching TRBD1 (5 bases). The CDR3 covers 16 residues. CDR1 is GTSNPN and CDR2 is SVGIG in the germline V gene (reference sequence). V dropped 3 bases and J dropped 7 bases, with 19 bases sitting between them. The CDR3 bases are TGTGCCTGGAGGCTACCTCGGGGCGGGGGAAATTCACCCCTCCACTTT. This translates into CAWRLPRGGGNSPLHF.

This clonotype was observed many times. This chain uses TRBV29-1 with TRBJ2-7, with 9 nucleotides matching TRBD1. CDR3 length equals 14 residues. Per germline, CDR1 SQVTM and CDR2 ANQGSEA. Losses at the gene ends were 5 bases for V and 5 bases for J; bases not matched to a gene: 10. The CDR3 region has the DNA TGCAGCGTTCGAAACCGGACAGGGGTCCACGAGCAGTACTTC. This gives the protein CSVRNRTGVHEQYF.